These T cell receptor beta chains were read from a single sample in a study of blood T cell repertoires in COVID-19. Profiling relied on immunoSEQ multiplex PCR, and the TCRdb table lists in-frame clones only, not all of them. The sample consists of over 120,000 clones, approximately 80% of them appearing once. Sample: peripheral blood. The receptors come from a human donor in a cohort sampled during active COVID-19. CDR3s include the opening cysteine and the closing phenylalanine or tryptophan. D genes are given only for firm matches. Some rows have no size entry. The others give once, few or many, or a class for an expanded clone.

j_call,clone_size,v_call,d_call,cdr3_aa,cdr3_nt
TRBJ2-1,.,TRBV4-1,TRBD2,CASSQTSGTYNEQFF,TGCGCCAGCAGCCAAACTAGCGGGACCTACAATGAGCAGTTCTTC
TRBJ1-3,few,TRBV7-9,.,CASSLARSASGNTIYF,TGTGCCAGCAGCTTAGCGCGGTCGGCTTCTGGAAACACCATATATTTT
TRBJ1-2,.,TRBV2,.,CASSAGQYGYTF,TGTGCCAGCAGCGCTGGACAGTATGGCTACACCTTC
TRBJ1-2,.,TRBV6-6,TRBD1,CASSYREGQVSGYTF,TGTGCCAGCAGTTATCGGGAAGGACAGGTCTCTGGCTACACCTTC
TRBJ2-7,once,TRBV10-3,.,CAISESGLNSYEQYF,TGTGCCATCAGTGAGTCGGGACTTAACTCCTACGAGCAGTACTTC
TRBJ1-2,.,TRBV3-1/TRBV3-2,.,CASSPRRGFGYTF,TGTGCCAGCAGCCCAAGGAGGGGCTTTGGCTACACCTTC
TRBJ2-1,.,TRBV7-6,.,CASSLAPFNEQFF,TGTGCCAGCAGCTTAGCCCCTTTCAATGAGCAGTTCTTC
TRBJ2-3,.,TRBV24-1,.,CATSAPRGRHSTDTQYF,TGTGCCACCAGTGCGCCCCGGGGGAGACACTCCACAGATACGCAGTATTTT
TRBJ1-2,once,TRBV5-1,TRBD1,CASSPGQNYGYTF,TGCGCCAGCAGCCCGGGACAGAACTATGGCTACACCTTC
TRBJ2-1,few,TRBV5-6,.,CASSLRWQGSYNEQFF,TGTGCCAGCAGCTTGAGATGGCAGGGGTCCTACAATGAGCAGTTCTTC
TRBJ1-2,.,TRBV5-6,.,CASSFGSYGYTF,TGTGCCAGCAGCTTCGGGAGCTATGGCTACACCTTC
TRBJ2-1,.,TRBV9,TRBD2,CASIQGGLAGGNEQFF,TGTGCCAGCATCCAAGGGGGACTAGCGGGAGGAAATGAGCAGTTCTTC
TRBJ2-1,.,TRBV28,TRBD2,CASSLERGRPSSYNEQFF,TGTGCCAGCAGTTTAGAGCGCGGGAGGCCGAGCTCCTACAATGAGCAGTTCTTC
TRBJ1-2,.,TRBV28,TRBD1,CASSPGGGQGASYGYTF,TGTGCCAGCAGCCCAGGGGGAGGACAGGGTGCTAGCTATGGCTACACCTTC
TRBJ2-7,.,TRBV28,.,CASETRDIPYEQYF,TGTGCCAGCGAAACTAGGGACATACCTTACGAGCAGTACTTC
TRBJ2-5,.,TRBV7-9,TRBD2,CASSPPSGPETQYF,TGTGCCAGCAGCCCCCCTAGCGGCCCAGAGACCCAGTACTTC
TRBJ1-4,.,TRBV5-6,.,CASSPRDIATNEKLFF,TGTGCCAGCAGCCCTAGGGACATTGCAACTAATGAAAAACTGTTTTTT
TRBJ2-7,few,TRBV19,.,CASSMSGRAYEQYF,TGTGCCAGTAGTATGTCTGGCAGGGCCTACGAGCAGTACTTC
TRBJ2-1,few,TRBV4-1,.,CASSQETSNEQFF,TGCGCCAGCAGCCAAGAGACTAGCAATGAGCAGTTCTTC
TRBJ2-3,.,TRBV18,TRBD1,CASSPVRQGDADTQYF,TGTGCCAGCTCACCAGTAAGACAGGGGGATGCAGATACGCAGTATTTT
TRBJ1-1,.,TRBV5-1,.,CASSRGGLAVNTEAFF,TGCGCCAGCAGCCGCGGGGGTCTCGCCGTGAACACTGAAGCTTTCTTT
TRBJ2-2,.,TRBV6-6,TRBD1,CASSYPGQVNTGELFF,TGTGCCAGCAGTTATCCGGGACAGGTGAACACCGGGGAGCTGTTTTTT
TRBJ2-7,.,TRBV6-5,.,CASSYRMGERSYEQYF,TGTGCCAGCAGTTACCGCATGGGTGAGCGGAGCTACGAGCAGTACTTC
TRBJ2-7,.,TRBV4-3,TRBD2,CASSLSSGRRSYEQYF,TGCGCCAGCAGCCTTTCTAGCGGGAGAAGGTCCTACGAGCAGTACTTC
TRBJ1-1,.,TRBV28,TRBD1,CASSPGGPATEAFF,TGTGCCAGCTCTCCAGGGGGCCCAGCCACTGAAGCTTTCTTT
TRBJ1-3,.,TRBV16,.,CASSPQFSGNTIYF,TGTGCCAGCAGCCCCCAGTTTTCTGGAAACACCATATATTTT
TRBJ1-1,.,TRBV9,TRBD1,CASSLTGVETEAFF,TGTGCCAGCAGTTTGACAGGGGTGGAAACTGAAGCTTTCTTT
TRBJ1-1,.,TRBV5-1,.,CASRAGMDTEAFF,TGCGCCAGCAGGGCAGGGATGGACACTGAAGCTTTCTTT
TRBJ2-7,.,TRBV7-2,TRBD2,CASSLTSSGRGYEQYF,TGTGCCAGCAGCTTAACGTCTAGCGGGAGGGGCTACGAGCAGTACTTC
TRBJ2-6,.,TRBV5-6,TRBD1,CASSRDRASGANVLTF,TGTGCCAGCAGCAGGGACAGGGCCTCTGGGGCCAACGTCCTGACTTTC
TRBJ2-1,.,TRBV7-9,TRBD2,CASSPSGRADNEQFF,TGTGCCAGCAGCCCCAGCGGGAGGGCCGACAATGAGCAGTTCTTC
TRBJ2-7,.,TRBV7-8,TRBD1,CASLPGQGSYEQYF,TGTGCCAGCCTACCTGGACAGGGCTCCTACGAGCAGTACTTC
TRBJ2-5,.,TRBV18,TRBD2,CASSPLAGETQYF,TGTGCCAGCTCACCCTTAGCGGGAGAGACCCAGTACTTC
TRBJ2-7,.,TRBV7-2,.,CASSVDRREQYF,TGTGCCAGCAGCGTCGACAGGCGGGAGCAGTACTTC
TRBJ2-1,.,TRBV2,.,CASSELVVDNEQFF,TGTGCCAGCAGTGAGCTAGTTGTAGACAATGAGCAGTTCTTC
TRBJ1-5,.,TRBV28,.,CASSFPDSSNQPQHF,TGTGCCAGCAGTTTCCCCGACAGTAGCAATCAGCCCCAGCATTTT
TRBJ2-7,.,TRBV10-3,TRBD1,CAISEGTGEGEQYF,TGTGCCATCAGTGAAGGGACAGGGGAGGGCGAGCAGTACTTC
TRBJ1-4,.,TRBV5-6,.,CASSFRREKLFF,TGTGCCAGCAGCTTTAGGAGGGAAAAACTGTTTTTT
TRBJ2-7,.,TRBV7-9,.,CASSFQSAYEQYF,TGTGCCAGCAGCTTTCAGTCCGCCTACGAGCAGTACTTC
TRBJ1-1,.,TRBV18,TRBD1,CASSATGADTEAFF,TGTGCCAGCTCAGCTACAGGGGCGGACACTGAAGCTTTCTTT